This T cell receptor (beta chain) emerged from a study of synovial regulatory T cells in juvenile arthritis. In germline, CDR1 is SGHRS, CDR2 YFSETQ. The CDR3 loop spans 14 amino acids. No DNA accompanies this entry. Profiled with immunoSEQ multiplex PCR; TCRdb holds only in-frame clones, not every one. This sample's table reports 9,500 to 10,000 clones. Sequencing was performed on Treg cells from blood. Subset described: remaining (HLA-DR-negative) circulating blood Treg cells. The chain employs TRBV5-1 and TRBJ2-1; there is no DNA to check the TCRdb D call of TRBD2. The clonotype comes from a donor aged 2-35 years with juvenile idiopathic arthritis. The CDR3 spells CASSLAQRNNEQFF.